A selection of T cell receptor beta chains follows, all from one sample in a study of T cells after yellow fever vaccination. TCRdb independently ran MiXCR on the 5' RACE reads; one entry per CDR3 protein. This sample yields approximately 24,000 distinct CDR3 sequences, of which 5.5% are seen a single time; about 10% belongs to the top ten. Sequences were derived from PBMCs, either bulk or a sorted T-cell subset (CD4+, CD8+, memory, or dextramer-sorted; not recorded which), sampled 15 days after the yellow fever booster vaccination. The receptors derive from a man aged 30 to 45 who received the YFV17D yellow fever vaccine. Each CDR3 is given with its conserved first and last residue. The D gene is left open where the match is weak. Each size is once, few or many counts, or a class when the clone is expanded.

V	D	J	size	CDR3	DNA
TRBV5-1	-	TRBJ2-3	many	CASSLALGSSTDTQYF	TGCGCCAGCAGCTTGGCCTTGGGCTCAAGCACAGATACGCAGTATTTT
TRBV20-1	-	TRBJ1-5	many	CSASSVSNSNQPQHF	TGCAGTGCTAGTTCGGTCTCAAATAGCAATCAGCCCCAGCATTTT
TRBV7-2	TRBD2	TRBJ2-1	many	CASSWGGSYNEQFF	TGTGCCAGCAGCTGGGGGGGGTCCTACAATGAGCAGTTCTTC
TRBV7-2	-	TRBJ2-5	medium-sized	CASSLVRGHGAETQYF	TGTGCCAGCAGCTTAGTCCGGGGCCATGGGGCGGAGACCCAGTACTTC
TRBV30	TRBD1	TRBJ1-1	many	CAWSGTGLNTEAFF	TGTGCCTGGAGCGGGACAGGGTTGAACACTGAAGCTTTCTTT
TRBV4-3	-	TRBJ1-2	many	CASSQDLNRAYGYTF	TGCGCCAGCAGCCAAGATTTGAACAGGGCCTATGGCTACACCTTC
TRBV28	TRBD1	TRBJ2-4	many	CASSSGQFHIQYF	TGTGCCAGCAGTTCGGGACAGTTTCACATTCAGTACTTC
TRBV2	-	TRBJ2-7	many	CATQDGVTYEQYF	TGTGCCACCCAGGACGGGGTAACCTACGAGCAGTACTTC
TRBV11-2	-	TRBJ2-3	many	CASSMTWVYGGSTDTQYF	TGTGCCAGCAGCATGACCTGGGTTTACGGCGGAAGCACAGATACGCAGTATTTT
TRBV29-1	-	TRBJ2-2	many	CSAGTLLTGELFF	TGCAGCGCCGGGACTCTCCTCACCGGGGAGCTGTTTTTT
TRBV20-1	-	TRBJ2-4	many	CSARDPGVAKNIQYF	TGCAGTGCTAGAGATCCCGGGGTTGCCAAAAACATTCAGTACTTC
TRBV10-3	-	TRBJ2-5	many	CAISEFLAHRGETQYF	TGTGCCATCAGTGAGTTTCTAGCTCACCGGGGAGAGACCCAGTACTTC
TRBV6-2/TRBV6-3	TRBD2	TRBJ2-2	many	CASSYLAGLPTGELFF	TGTGCCAGCAGTTACCTAGCGGGACTTCCCACCGGGGAGCTGTTTTTT
TRBV15	-	TRBJ1-5	many	CATSPSNQPQHF	TGTGCCACCAGCCCTAGCAATCAGCCCCAGCATTTT
TRBV6-5	-	TRBJ2-2	many	CASTYRGTGELFF	TGTGCCAGCACCTATAGGGGCACCGGGGAGCTGTTTTTT
TRBV18	-	TRBJ2-5	many	CASSPSLETQYF	TGTGCCAGCTCACCTTCATTAGAGACCCAGTACTTC
TRBV19	-	TRBJ2-2	many	CASSKHDTGELFF	TGTGCCAGTAGTAAACACGACACCGGGGAGCTGTTTTTT
TRBV2	-	TRBJ2-5	many	CASSANRDEETQYF	TGTGCCAGCAGTGCAAACCGGGATGAAGAGACCCAGTACTTC
TRBV4-3	-	TRBJ2-2	many	CASSQDPTLTGELFF	TGCGCCAGCAGCCAAGATCCAACATTGACCGGGGAGCTGTTTTTT
TRBV7-8	-	TRBJ1-1	many	CASSLALAVNTEAFF	TGTGCCAGCAGCTTAGCGTTGGCGGTGAACACTGAAGCTTTCTTT
TRBV10-2	-	TRBJ2-3	many	CASRDLRGTQYF	TGCGCCAGCAGGGATCTACGGGGTACGCAGTATTTT
TRBV2	-	TRBJ2-1	many	CASSEAPKASEQFF	TGTGCCAGCAGTGAAGCACCCAAAGCTTCTGAGCAGTTCTTC
TRBV7-3	-	TRBJ2-1	many	CASSLDYNNEQFF	TGTGCCAGCAGCTTGGACTACAACAATGAGCAGTTCTTC
TRBV7-7	TRBD1	TRBJ2-2	many	CASSLGQGRDTGELFF	TGTGCCAGCAGCTTAGGACAGGGGCGGGACACCGGGGAGCTGTTTTTT
TRBV5-4	-	TRBJ2-1	many	CASNPSTVAQYNEQFF	TGTGCCAGCAACCCCTCGACCGTCGCCCAATACAATGAGCAGTTCTTC
TRBV7-2	-	TRBJ2-7	medium-sized	CASSLQGYYEQYF	TGTGCCAGCAGCTTACAAGGTTATTACGAGCAGTACTTC
TRBV6-5	TRBD1	TRBJ2-7	many	CASSYWHRDRGNYEQYF	TGTGCCAGCAGTTACTGGCACCGGGACAGGGGGAATTACGAGCAGTACTTC
TRBV2	-	TRBJ1-6	many	CASRITTSNNSPLHF	TGTGCCAGCAGGATTACCACATCTAATAATTCACCCCTCCACTTT
TRBV10-3	-	TRBJ1-5	many	CAISDEGRGNQPQHF	TGTGCCATCAGTGATGAGGGGCGCGGCAATCAGCCCCAGCATTTT
TRBV15	-	TRBJ2-2	many	CATSGGPSTGELFF	TGTGCCACCAGCGGAGGGCCCAGCACCGGGGAGCTGTTTTTT
TRBV20-1	-	TRBJ2-5	many	CSVRGRLGNQETQYF	TGCAGTGTCCGTGGGAGGCTCGGAAATCAAGAGACCCAGTACTTC
TRBV6-5	TRBD2	TRBJ2-7	many	CASRTSGKVALYEQYF	TGTGCCAGCCGGACTAGCGGGAAAGTGGCCCTCTACGAGCAGTACTTC
TRBV10-2	TRBD1	TRBJ2-7	many	CASSIDRGPQQYF	TGCGCCAGCAGTATAGACAGGGGGCCTCAGCAGTACTTC
TRBV20-1	TRBD1	TRBJ1-2	many	CSPQSSDRVAYGYTF	TGCAGTCCCCAAAGCTCGGACAGGGTCGCTTATGGCTACACCTTC
TRBV20-1	-	TRBJ1-2	many	CSARDPAGRLGGYTF	TGCAGTGCTAGAGATCCAGCCGGGCGGTTGGGTGGCTACACCTTC